The present T cell receptor beta chain was sequenced within a study of a mutant IDH1 vaccine in newly diagnosed glioma. Turning to this clone: What it binds is not known.

Time point here: week 5, during vaccination. Every vaccine dose comprised 300 ug of mutant IDH1 20-mer peptide plus topical imiquimod. Donor tumors were new WHO grade 3 or 4 IDH1-mutant, ATRX-lost astrocytomas. Some clones are missing from TCRdb's copy, which holds only in-frame ones; the method was immunoSEQ multiplex PCR. The sample has approximately 39,000 clones, roughly four fifths seen once. Per germline, CDR1 SGHRS and CDR2 YFSETQ. The CDR3 contains 13 residues. V was clipped by 5 bases and J by 2 bases, with 11 bases between them. This receptor was obtained from a man in his forties or fifties with glioma. Sequencing used PBMCs, obtained from a glioma patient whose treatment included an IDH1 peptide vaccine. The chain links TRBV5-1 to TRBJ2-7, with TRBD1 as a possible D gene (5 bases). The CDR3 is CASRSTVTYEQYF. CDR3 nucleotide sequence: TGCGCCAGCAGGTCGACAGTAACCTACGAGCAGTACTTC.